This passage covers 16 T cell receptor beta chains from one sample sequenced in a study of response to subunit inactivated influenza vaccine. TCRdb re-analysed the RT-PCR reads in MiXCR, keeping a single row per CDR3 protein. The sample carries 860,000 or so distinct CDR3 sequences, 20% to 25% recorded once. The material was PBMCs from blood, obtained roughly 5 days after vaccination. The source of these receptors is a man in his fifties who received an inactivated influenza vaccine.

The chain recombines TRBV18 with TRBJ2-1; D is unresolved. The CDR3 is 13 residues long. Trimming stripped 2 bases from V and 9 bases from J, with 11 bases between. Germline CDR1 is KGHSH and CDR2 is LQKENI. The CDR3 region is CASSPGPRREQFF. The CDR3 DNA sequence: TGTGCCAGCTCACCAGGGCCCAGACGTGAGCAGTTCTTC.

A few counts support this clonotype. The CDR3: CATSRASGTSTDTQYF. The CDR3 nucleotides are TGTGCCACCTCGCGAGCCAGCGGGACAAGCACAGATACGCAGTATTTT. The chain recombines TRBV10-3 with TRBJ2-3; tentatively, D is TRBD2 (7 bases). Trimming pared 10 bases from V and 0 bases from J, leaving 20 bases between. The CDR3 runs 16 residues. Germline assignment: CDR1 ENHRY and CDR2 SYGVKD.

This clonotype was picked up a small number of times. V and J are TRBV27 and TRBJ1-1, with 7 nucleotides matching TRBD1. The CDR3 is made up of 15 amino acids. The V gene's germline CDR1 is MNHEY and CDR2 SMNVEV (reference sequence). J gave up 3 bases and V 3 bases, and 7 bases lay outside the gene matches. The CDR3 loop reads CASSFGRGRYTEAFF. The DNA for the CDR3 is TGTGCCAGCAGTTTCGGGAGGGGGCGGTACACTGAAGCTTTCTTT.

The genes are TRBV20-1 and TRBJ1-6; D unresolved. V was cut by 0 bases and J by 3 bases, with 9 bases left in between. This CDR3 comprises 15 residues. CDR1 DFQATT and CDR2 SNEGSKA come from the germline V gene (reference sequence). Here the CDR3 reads CSARDRKHYNSPLHF. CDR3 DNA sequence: TGCAGTGCTAGAGACAGGAAACACTATAATTCACCCCTCCACTTT.

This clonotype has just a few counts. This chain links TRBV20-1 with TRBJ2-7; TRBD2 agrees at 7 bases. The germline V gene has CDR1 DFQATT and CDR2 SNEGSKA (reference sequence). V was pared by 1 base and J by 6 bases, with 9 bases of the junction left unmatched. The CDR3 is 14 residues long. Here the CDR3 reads CSARGQGGSGEQYF. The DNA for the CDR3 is TGCAGTGCTAGAGGTCAGGGAGGGTCTGGCGAGCAGTACTTC.

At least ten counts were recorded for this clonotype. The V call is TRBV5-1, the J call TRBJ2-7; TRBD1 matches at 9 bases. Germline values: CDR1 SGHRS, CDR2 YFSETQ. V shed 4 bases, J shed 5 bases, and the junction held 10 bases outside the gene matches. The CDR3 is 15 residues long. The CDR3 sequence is CASSIPGTGIDEQYF. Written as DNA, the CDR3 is TGCGCCAGCAGCATACCCGGGACAGGGATCGACGAGCAGTACTTC.

The CDR3 sequence is CASSLGTGDEQFF. The CDR3 nucleotides are TGTGCCAGCAGCCTTGGGACTGGGGATGAGCAGTTCTTC. The rearrangement links TRBV7-7 to TRBJ2-1; a weak D match, TRBD2 (6 bases). The V end lost 5 bases, the J end lost 8 bases, and 13 bases lay between the germline ends. The CDR3 sequence is 13 residues long. Germline V gene lookup returns CDR1 SSHAT and CDR2 FNYEAQ (reference sequence).

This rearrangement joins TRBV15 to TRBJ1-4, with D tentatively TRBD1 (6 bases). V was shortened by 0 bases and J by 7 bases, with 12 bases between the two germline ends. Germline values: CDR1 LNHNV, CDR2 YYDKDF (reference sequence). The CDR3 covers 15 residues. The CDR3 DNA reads TGTGCCACCAGCAGAGATGTGGGGGCAGGTGAAAAACTGTTTTTT. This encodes CATSRDVGAGEKLFF.

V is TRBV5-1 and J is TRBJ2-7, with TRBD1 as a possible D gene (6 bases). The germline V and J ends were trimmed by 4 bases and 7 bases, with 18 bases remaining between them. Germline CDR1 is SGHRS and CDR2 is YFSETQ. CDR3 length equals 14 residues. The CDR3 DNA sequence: TGCGCCAGCAGCCTCGGGACATCCCCTAATGAGCAGTACTTC. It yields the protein CASSLGTSPNEQYF.

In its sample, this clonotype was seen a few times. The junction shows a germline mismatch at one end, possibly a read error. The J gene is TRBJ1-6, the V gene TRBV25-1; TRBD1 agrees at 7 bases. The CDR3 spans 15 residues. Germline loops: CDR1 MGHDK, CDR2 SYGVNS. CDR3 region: CASTETGRGASPLHF. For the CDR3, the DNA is TGTGCCAGCACTGAAACGGGCAGGGGGGCTTCACCCCTCCACTTT.

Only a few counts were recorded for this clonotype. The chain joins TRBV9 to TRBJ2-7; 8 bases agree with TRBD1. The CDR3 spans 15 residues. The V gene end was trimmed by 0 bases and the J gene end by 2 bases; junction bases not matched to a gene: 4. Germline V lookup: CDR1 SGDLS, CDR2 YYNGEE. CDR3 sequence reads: CASSVGQGLTYEQYF. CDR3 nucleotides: TGTGCCAGCAGCGTAGGACAGGGGTTGACCTACGAGCAGTACTTC.

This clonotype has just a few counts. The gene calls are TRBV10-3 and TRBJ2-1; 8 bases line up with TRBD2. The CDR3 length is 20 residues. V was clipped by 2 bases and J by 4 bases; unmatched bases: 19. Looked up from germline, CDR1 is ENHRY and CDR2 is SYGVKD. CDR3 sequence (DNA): TGTGCCATCAGTGAGCGTCAGGGGATTGATACGGGGGGGATATACAATGAGCAGTTCTTC. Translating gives CAISERQGIDTGGIYNEQFF.

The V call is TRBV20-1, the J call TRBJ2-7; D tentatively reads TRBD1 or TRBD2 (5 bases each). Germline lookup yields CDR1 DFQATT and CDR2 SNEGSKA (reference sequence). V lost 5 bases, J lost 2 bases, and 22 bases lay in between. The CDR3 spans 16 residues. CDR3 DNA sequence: TGCAGTGCTGGTTTTAAGGGGCTAGCTAGTCCCTACGAGCAGTACTTC. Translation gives CSAGFKGLASPYEQYF.

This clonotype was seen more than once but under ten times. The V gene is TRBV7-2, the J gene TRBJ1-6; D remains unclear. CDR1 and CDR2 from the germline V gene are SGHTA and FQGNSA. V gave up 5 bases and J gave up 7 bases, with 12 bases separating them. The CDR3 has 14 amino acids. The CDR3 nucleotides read TGTGCCAGCAGCGCAAGACGGAACAATTCACCCCTCCACTTT. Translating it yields CASSARRNNSPLHF. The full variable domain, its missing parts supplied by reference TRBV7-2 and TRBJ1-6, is GAGVSQSPSNKVTEKGKDVELRCDPISGHTALYWYRQSLGQGLEFLIYFQGNSAPDKSGLPSDRFSAERTGGSVSTLTIQRTQQEDSAVYLCASSARRNNSPLHFGNGTRLTVT.

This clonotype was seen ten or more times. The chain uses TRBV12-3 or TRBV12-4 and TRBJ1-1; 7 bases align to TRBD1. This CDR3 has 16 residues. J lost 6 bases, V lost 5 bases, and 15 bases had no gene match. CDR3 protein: CASSTLAGGGSSEAFF. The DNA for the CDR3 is TGTGCCAGCAGTACCCTTGCAGGGGGAGGGTCATCTGAAGCTTTCTTT.

This CDR3 reads CSAPRGGSYVDTQYF. The CDR3 DNA reads as TGCAGTGCCCCCCGGGGCGGGAGCTACGTAGATACGCAGTATTTT. The rearrangement joins TRBV20-1 to TRBJ2-3; 7 positions match TRBD2. Germline values: CDR1 DFQATT, CDR2 SNEGSKA (reference sequence). The CDR3 contains 15 residues. J lost 5 bases, V lost 6 bases, and 14 bases had no gene match.